This T cell receptor beta chain emerged from a study of response to subunit inactivated influenza vaccine. This clonotype was seen at least ten times. Its matching antigen is unknown. Germline values: CDR1 SGHTA, CDR2 FQGNSA. Trimming stripped 1 base from V and 7 bases from J, with 8 bases between. CDR3 length equals 12 residues. Study-level points and caveats: Authors suggested few new T cells are recruited by each seasonal influenza vaccination.

TCRdb processed the RT-PCR reads anew with MiXCR; each CDR3 protein has one entry. The table shows approximately 160,000 distinct CDR3 sequences, with about 10% occurring only once. Material: CD8+ T cells sorted from PBMCs, obtained roughly 24 months after vaccination. This rearrangement joins TRBV7-2 to TRBJ2-7; D uncertain. The receptor was isolated from a man between 50 and 69 years old who received an inactivated influenza vaccine. DNA for the CDR3: TGTGCCAGCAGCTTAGGTATAGGGGAGCAGTACTTC. It codes for CASSLGIGEQYF.